Sequencing of this T cell receptor beta chain was carried out in a study of lymphopenia after photon versus proton radiotherapy. Assay: immunoSEQ multiplex PCR; the TCRdb copy retains only in-frame clones and omits some. The profile shows fewer than 50,000 clones, 85% of them singletons. The CDR3 runs to 14 residues. CDR1 LNHDA and CDR2 SQIVND come from the germline V gene (reference sequence). V dropped 10 bases and J dropped 0; count of bases not matched to a gene: 5. Material: peripheral blood, obtained from a patient treated with photon-based radiotherapy. The sequence came from a man in his forties with gastric cancer. The chain is built from TRBV19 and TRBJ2-2, with TRBD2 matching over 7 bases. The chain's CDR3 is CATPAGSNTGELFF. CDR3 sequence (DNA): TGTGCCACCCCAGCGGGGTCGAACACCGGGGAGCTGTTTTTT.